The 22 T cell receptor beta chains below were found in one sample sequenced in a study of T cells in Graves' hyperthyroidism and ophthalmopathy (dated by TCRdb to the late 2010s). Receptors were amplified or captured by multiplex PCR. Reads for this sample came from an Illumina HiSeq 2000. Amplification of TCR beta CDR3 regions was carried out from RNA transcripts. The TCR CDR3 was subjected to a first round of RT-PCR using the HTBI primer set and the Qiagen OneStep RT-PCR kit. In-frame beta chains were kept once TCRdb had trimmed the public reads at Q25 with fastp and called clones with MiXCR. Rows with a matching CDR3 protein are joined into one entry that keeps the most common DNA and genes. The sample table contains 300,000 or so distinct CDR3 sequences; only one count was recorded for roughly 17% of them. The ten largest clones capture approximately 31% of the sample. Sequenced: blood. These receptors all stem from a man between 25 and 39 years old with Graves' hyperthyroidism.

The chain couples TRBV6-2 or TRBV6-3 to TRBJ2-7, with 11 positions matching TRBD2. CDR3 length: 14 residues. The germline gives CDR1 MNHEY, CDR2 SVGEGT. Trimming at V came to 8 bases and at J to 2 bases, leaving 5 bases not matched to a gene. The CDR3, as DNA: TGTGCCAGCGTTGGTAGCGGGAGGGCCTACGAGCAGTACTTC. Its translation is CASVGSGRAYEQYF.

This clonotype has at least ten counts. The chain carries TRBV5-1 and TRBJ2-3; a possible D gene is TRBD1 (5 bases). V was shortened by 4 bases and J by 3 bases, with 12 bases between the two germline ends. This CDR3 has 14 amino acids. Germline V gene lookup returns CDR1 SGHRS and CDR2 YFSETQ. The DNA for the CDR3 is TGCGCCAGCAGCGGGGCCTCGGCGACAGATACGCAGTATTTT. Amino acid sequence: CASSGASATDTQYF.

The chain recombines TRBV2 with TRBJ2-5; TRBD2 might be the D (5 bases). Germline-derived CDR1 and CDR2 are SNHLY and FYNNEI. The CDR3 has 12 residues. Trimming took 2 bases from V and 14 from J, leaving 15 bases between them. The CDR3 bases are TGTGCCAGCAGTGAAAGGCGGGCGACCCCCTACTTC. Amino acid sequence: CASSERRATPYF.

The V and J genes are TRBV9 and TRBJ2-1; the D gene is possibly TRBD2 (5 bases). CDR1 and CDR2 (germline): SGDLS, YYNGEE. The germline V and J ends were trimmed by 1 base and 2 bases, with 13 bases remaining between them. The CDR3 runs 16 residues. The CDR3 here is CASSVTGSGTYNEQFF. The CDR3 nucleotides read TGTGCCAGCAGCGTAACCGGCTCGGGGACCTACAATGAGCAGTTCTTC.

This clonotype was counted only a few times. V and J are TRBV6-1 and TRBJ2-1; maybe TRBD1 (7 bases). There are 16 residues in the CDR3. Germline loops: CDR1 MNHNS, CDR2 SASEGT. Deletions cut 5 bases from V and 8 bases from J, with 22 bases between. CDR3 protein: CASSPRRRQGGDEQFF. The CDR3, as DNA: TGTGCCAGCAGTCCCCGAAGGAGACAGGGAGGCGATGAGCAGTTCTTC.

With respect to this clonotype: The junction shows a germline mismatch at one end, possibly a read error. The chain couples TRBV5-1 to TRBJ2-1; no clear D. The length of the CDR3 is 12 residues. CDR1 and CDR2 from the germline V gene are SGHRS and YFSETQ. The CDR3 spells CASSASYNGQFF. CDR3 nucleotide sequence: TGCGCCAGCAGCGCATCCTACAATGGGCAGTTCTTC.

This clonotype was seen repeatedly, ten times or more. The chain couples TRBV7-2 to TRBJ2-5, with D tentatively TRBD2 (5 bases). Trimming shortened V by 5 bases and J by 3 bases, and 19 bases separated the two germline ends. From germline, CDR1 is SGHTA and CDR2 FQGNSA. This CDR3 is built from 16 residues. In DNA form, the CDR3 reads TGTGCCAGCAGCCCCCGAAGCCGGGGAGCGGAAGAGACCCAGTACTTC. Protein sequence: CASSPRSRGAEETQYF.

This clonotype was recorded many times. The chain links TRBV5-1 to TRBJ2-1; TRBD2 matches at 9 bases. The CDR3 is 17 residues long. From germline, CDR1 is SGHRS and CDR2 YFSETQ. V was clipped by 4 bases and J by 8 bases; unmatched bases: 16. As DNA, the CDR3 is TGCGCCAGCAGCCCCCAACTAGCGGGCGTCAGTCCCGATGAGCAGTTCTTC. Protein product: CASSPQLAGVSPDEQFF.

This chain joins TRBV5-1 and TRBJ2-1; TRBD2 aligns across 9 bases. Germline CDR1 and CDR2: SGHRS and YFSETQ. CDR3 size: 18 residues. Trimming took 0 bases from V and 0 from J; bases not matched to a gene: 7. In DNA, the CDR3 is TGCGCCAGCAGCTTGGGTAGCGGGGGTCTAAGCTCCTACAATGAGCAGTTCTTC. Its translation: CASSLGSGGLSSYNEQFF.

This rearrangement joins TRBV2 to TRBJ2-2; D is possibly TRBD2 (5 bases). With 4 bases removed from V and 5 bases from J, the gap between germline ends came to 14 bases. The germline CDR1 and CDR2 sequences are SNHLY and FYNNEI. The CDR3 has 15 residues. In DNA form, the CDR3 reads TGTGCCAGCAGTGCTGAAGGACTCAGTACCGGGGAGCTGTTTTTT. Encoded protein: CASSAEGLSTGELFF.

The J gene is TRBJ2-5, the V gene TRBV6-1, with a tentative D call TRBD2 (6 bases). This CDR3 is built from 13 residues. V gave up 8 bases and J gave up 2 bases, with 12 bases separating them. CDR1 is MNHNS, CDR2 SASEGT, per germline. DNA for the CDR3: TGTGCCAGCGGGAGGCAGGGTCAAGAGACCCAGTACTTC. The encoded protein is CASGRQGQETQYF.

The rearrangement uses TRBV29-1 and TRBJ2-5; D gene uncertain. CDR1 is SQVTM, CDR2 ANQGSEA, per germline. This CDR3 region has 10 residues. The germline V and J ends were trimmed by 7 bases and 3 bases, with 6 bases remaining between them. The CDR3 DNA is TGCAGCGGCGCCGAAGAGACCCAGTACTTC. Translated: CSGAEETQYF.

For the CDR3, the DNA is TGTGCCAGTAGTACTCAGGCCCTGCGAGCGCCCCAGCATTTT. Translation gives CASSTQALRAPQHF. The chain employs TRBV19 and TRBJ1-5, with D unclear. There are 14 residues in the CDR3. Trimming left V 4 bases short and J 9 bases short, with 16 bases between. Germline V gives CDR1 LNHDA, CDR2 SQIVND (reference sequence).

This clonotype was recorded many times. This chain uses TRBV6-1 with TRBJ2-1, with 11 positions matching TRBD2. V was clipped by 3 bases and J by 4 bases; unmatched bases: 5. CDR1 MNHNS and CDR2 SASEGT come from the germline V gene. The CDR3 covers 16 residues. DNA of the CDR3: TGTGCCAGCAGTGACGGGACTAGCGGATCTTACAATGAGCAGTTCTTC. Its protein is CASSDGTSGSYNEQFF.

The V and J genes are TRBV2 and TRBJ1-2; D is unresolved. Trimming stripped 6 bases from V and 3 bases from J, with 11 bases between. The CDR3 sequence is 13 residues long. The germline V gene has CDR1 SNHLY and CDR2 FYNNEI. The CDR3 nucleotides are TGTGCCAGCAGAAGGTCTGCTGACTATGGCTACACCTTC. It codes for CASRRSADYGYTF.

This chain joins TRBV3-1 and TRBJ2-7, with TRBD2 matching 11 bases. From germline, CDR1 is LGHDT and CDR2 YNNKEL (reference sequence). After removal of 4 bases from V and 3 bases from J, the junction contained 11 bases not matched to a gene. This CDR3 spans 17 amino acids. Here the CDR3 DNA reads TGTGCCAGCAGCCCATACCCCACTAGCGGGAGCGTCTACGAGCAGTACTTC. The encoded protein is CASSPYPTSGSVYEQYF.

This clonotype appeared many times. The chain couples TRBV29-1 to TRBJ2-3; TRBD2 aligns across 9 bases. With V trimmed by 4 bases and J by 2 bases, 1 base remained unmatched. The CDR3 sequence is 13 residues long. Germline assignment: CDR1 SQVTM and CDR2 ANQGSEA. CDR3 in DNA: TGCAGCGTTGTAGCGGGAGCCACAGATACGCAGTATTTT. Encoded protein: CSVVAGATDTQYF.

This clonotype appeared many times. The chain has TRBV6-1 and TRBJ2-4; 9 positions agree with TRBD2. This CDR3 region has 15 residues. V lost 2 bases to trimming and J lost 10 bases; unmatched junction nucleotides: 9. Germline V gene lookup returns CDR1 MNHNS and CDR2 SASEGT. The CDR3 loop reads CASSESSGRFEIQYF. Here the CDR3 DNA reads TGTGCCAGCAGTGAATCGAGCGGGAGGTTCGAGATTCAGTACTTC.

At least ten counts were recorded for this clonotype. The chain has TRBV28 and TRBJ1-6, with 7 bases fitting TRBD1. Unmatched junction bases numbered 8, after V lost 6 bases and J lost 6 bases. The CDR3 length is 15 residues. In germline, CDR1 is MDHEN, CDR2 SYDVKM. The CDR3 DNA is TGTGCCAGCAGACATACAGGGGTCGGTAATTCACCCCTCCACTTT. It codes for CASRHTGVGNSPLHF.

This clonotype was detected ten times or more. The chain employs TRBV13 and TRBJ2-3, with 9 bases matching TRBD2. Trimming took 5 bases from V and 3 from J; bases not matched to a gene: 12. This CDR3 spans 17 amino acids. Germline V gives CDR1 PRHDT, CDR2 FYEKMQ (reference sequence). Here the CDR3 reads CASSDYPREGQTDTQYF. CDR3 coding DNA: TGTGCCAGCAGCGACTACCCGCGGGAGGGCCAGACAGATACGCAGTATTTT.

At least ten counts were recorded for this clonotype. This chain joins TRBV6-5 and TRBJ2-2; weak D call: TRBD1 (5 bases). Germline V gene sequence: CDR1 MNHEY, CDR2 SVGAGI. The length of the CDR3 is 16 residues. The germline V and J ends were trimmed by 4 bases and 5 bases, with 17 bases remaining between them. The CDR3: CASSSIPGLGTGELFF. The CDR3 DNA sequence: TGTGCCAGCAGTTCGATACCAGGGTTAGGAACCGGGGAGCTGTTTTTT.

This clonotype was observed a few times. CDR3 protein: CASSVGGQRGYTF. DNA of the CDR3: TGTGCCAGCAGCGTAGGGGGACAGCGGGGCTACACCTTC. V and J are TRBV9 and TRBJ1-2; 7 bases map to TRBD1. The length of the CDR3 is 13 residues. V was clipped by 0 bases and J by 8 bases; unmatched bases: 4. Germline loops: CDR1 SGDLS, CDR2 YYNGEE. The variable domain in full, completed from reference TRBV9 and TRBJ1-2, reads DSGVTQTPKHLITATGQRVTLRCSPRSGDLSVYWYQQSLDQGLQFLIQYYNGEERAKGNILERFSAQQFPDLHSELNLSSLELGDSALYFCASSVGGQRGYTFGSGTRLTVV.